Below, 27 T cell receptor beta chains from the same sample are listed, as sequenced in a study of blood T cells in healthy people across ages. The use of a sample-barcoded 5' primer and a J-beta primer mix characterized a second PCR of about 6 to 11 cycles. Each CDR3 protein gets one entry after TCRdb re-called the 5' RACE reads with MiXCR. The sample lists hundreds of thousands of distinct CDR3 sequences, roughly 32% occurring once. The source material was blood. The receptor set was obtained from a woman older than 75 in good health.

The chain combines TRBV6-6 with TRBJ2-3, with a weak D call TRBD2 (5 bases). CDR3 length: 17 residues. From germline, CDR1 is MNHNY and CDR2 SVGAGI (reference sequence). V was clipped by 2 bases and J by 0 bases, with 15 bases between them. This CDR3 reads CASSYLPGLVSTDTQYF. CDR3 sequence (DNA): TGTGCCAGCAGTTACCTACCTGGACTGGTTAGCACAGATACGCAGTATTTT.

This clonotype was detected many times. CDR3 amino acids: CASSFEGLAGGLPYNEQFF. CDR3 in DNA: TGTGCCAGCAGCTTCGAGGGACTAGCGGGGGGGCTCCCCTACAATGAGCAGTTCTTC. The chain recombines TRBV7-9 with TRBJ2-1; 16 nucleotides line up with TRBD2. CDR3 length: 19 residues. From germline, CDR1 is SEHNR and CDR2 FQNEAQ (reference sequence). The ends lost 3 bases at V and 2 bases at J; junction bases unmatched: 7.

This rearrangement joins TRBV7-6 to TRBJ2-2; no clear D. This CDR3 is 14 amino acids long. Trimming took off 2 bases at V and 0 bases at J, with 4 bases between the two ends. In germline, CDR1 is SGHVS, CDR2 FNYEAQ. In DNA, the CDR3 is TGTGCCAGCAGCTTACATCCGAACACCGGGGAGCTGTTTTTT. Amino acids: CASSLHPNTGELFF.

The chain combines TRBV7-2 with TRBJ1-3; 7 bases line up with TRBD1. Germline CDR1 and CDR2: SGHTA and FQGNSA. CDR3 length: 16 residues. V was clipped by 1 base and J by 0 bases; unmatched bases: 3. For the CDR3, the DNA is TGTGCCAGCAGCTTAGGCAGGGGGGACTCTGGAAACACCATATATTTT. It specifies CASSLGRGDSGNTIYF.

This clonotype occurred many times. V and J are TRBV6-2 or TRBV6-3 and TRBJ2-1; no firm D call. Trimming removed 2 bases at V and 10 bases at J, with 18 bases between. Germline assignment: CDR1 MNHEY and CDR2 SVGEGT. The CDR3 loop spans 15 amino acids. CDR3 bases: TGTGCCAGCAGTTACCCCGGGCTTGATCGGCACGAGCAGTTCTTC. It translates to CASSYPGLDRHEQFF.

This chain links TRBV10-3 with TRBJ2-3; possibly TRBD2 for D (6 bases). Trimming pared 6 bases from V and 2 bases from J, leaving 12 bases between. Germline V lookup: CDR1 ENHRY, CDR2 SYGVKD. There are 14 residues in the CDR3. The chain's CDR3 is CAIRGLENTDTQYF. The CDR3 region has the DNA TGTGCCATCAGGGGACTGGAAAACACAGATACGCAGTATTTT.

The sample holds many counts of this clonotype. The genes are TRBV20-1 and TRBJ2-7; D may be TRBD2 (5 bases). Germline V CDR1 and CDR2: DFQATT, SNEGSKA (reference sequence). The CDR3 consists of 12 residues. V lost 5 bases, J lost 5 bases, and 13 bases lay in between. CDR3 DNA sequence: TGCAGTGCTGGACGAAACGGGAACGAGCAGTACTTC. It yields the protein CSAGRNGNEQYF.

A remark on this clonotype: A much larger clonotype is one base distant, so this may be a read error. The chain is built from TRBV12-3 or TRBV12-4 and TRBJ2-3; D is perhaps TRBD1 (6 bases). Trimming removed 4 bases at V and 1 base at J, with 15 bases between. CDR3 length: 16 amino acids. The CDR3 is CASSYDKGEGTDTQYF. In DNA, the CDR3 is TGTGCCAGCAGTTACGATAAGGGGGAAGGCACAGATACGCAGTATTTT.

For this clonotype: A much bigger clone sits one base away, suggesting this may be a read error. This chain uses TRBV5-5 with TRBJ1-1, with TRBD1 matching 7 bases. CDR1 and CDR2 from the germline V gene are SGHKS and YYEKEE (reference sequence). This CDR3 has 15 amino acids. As DNA, the CDR3 is TGTGCCCGCAGACAGATTCCGACAGGGATTACTGAAGCTTTCTTT. This sequence encodes CARRQIPTGITEAFF.

The chain couples TRBV5-1 to TRBJ2-3, with a tentative D call TRBD2 (5 bases). This CDR3 contains 15 residues. The germline CDR1 and CDR2 sequences are SGHRS and YFSETQ. Trimming stripped 0 bases from V and 5 bases from J, with 13 bases between. The CDR3 loop is CASSLGDSRGDTQYF. CDR3 DNA: TGCGCCAGCAGCTTGGGAGACTCCCGGGGAGATACGCAGTATTTT.

The chain joins TRBV10-3 to TRBJ2-4; D possibly corresponds to TRBD1 (6 bases). Germline assignment: CDR1 ENHRY and CDR2 SYGVKD. This CDR3 is built from 13 residues. V gave up 4 bases and J gave up 5 bases, with 9 bases separating them. The CDR3 here is CAISVPGENIQYF. CDR3 DNA sequence: TGTGCCATCAGTGTTCCAGGGGAAAACATTCAGTACTTC.

Many counts were recorded for this clonotype. CDR3 sequence reads: CASSSRIKFGTGSPYEQYF. The CDR3 DNA reads as TGTGCCAGCAGCTCACGAATTAAATTCGGGACAGGGTCTCCCTACGAGCAGTACTTC. The rearrangement links TRBV14 to TRBJ2-7, with 9 bases lining up with TRBD1. Trimming removed 5 bases from V and 2 bases from J; junction bases left unmatched: 19. The CDR3 loop spans 19 amino acids. Germline CDR1 reads SGHDN; CDR2 reads FVKESK.

This clonotype has more than one count but fewer than ten. This may stem from a read error, because a much larger clone lies one nucleotide away. The chain combines TRBV7-2 with TRBJ2-3; a weak D match, TRBD2 (5 bases). Trimming removed 4 bases at V and 4 bases at J, with 15 bases between. CDR1 and CDR2 (germline): SGHTA, FQGNSA. This CDR3 has 15 amino acids. This CDR3 reads CASSSLGFGADTQYF. The DNA of the CDR3 is TGTGCCAGCAGCTCGCTAGGGTTCGGGGCAGATACGCAGTATTTT. Full variable domain (remainder filled in from reference TRBV7-2 and TRBJ2-3): GAGVSQSPSNKVTEKGKDVELRCDPISGHTALYWYRQSLGQGLEFLIYFQGNSAPDKSGLPSDRFSAERTGGSVSTLTIQRTQQEDSAVYLCASSSLGFGADTQYFGPGTRLTVL.

This clonotype was observed many times. The chain combines TRBV20-1 with TRBJ2-7; 9 bases are shared with TRBD2. The junction had 7 bases not matched to a gene; V was cut back by 5 bases and J by 5 bases. The CDR3 runs 13 residues. Germline CDR1 DFQATT, CDR2 SNEGSKA (reference sequence). The CDR3 sequence is CSAFTGTSNEQYF. The CDR3 DNA sequence: TGCAGTGCTTTTACCGGGACTAGCAACGAGCAGTACTTC.

This clonotype was detected only once. This may come from a read error, since a much larger clone is one base off. This rearrangement joins TRBV11-2 to TRBJ2-5; D perhaps matches TRBD2 (5 bases). CDR1 SGHAT and CDR2 FQNNGV come from the germline V gene. The CDR3 spans 14 residues. Trimming removed 7 bases from V and 11 bases from J, with 23 bases in between. In DNA form, the CDR3 reads TGTGCCAGCACCGAGAGCGGTTCTTTTGGTGAGCAGTACTTC. It encodes CASTESGSFGEQYF.

Notes on this clonotype: This may be a read error: a much more frequent sequence differs by one nucleotide. This sequence joins TRBV7-3 and TRBJ2-5; TRBD2 agrees at 7 bases. This CDR3 is built from 15 residues. Germline V gene sequence: CDR1 SGHTA, CDR2 FQGTGA. V shed 1 base, J shed 11 bases, and the junction held 13 bases outside the gene matches. The CDR3 bases are TGTGCCAGCAGCTTAAGGGGGGGACCCCTCAATGAGCAGTACTTC. The encoded protein is CASSLRGGPLNEQYF.

This clonotype was observed at least ten times. The CDR3 reads CASSLRQLGTQYF. The CDR3 DNA reads as TGTGCCAGCAGTTTACGACAACTCGGGACCCAGTACTTC. The J gene is TRBJ2-5, the V gene TRBV27; D call uncertain. V lost 2 bases and J lost 7, with 11 bases in between. Germline V CDR1 and CDR2: MNHEY, SMNVEV (reference sequence). CDR3 length: 13 residues.

The table lists this clonotype with many counts. V gene TRBV4-2 combines with J gene TRBJ1-2; unclear D gene. The V end lost 0 bases, the J end lost 4 bases, and 9 bases lay between the germline ends. Germline assignment: CDR1 LGHNA and CDR2 YNFKEQ. This CDR3 has 14 residues. The CDR3 loop is CASSQESGIYGYTF. In DNA form, the CDR3 reads TGTGCCAGCAGCCAAGAATCCGGGATCTATGGCTACACCTTC.

This clonotype was seen many times. The J gene is TRBJ1-2, the V gene TRBV5-1; maybe TRBD1 (6 bases). The CDR3 contains 17 residues. The V gene lost 2 bases and the J gene lost 1 base, with 18 bases spanning the gap. CDR1 is SGHRS, CDR2 YFSETQ, per germline. Written as DNA, the CDR3 is TGCGCCAGCAGCTTCTCTCCCACGGGGGCCAATAACTATGGCTACACCTTC. It yields the protein CASSFSPTGANNYGYTF. The whole variable domain, filled in from reference TRBV5-1 and TRBJ1-2, reads KAGVTQTPRYLIKTRGQQVTLSCSPISGHRSVSWYQQTPGQGLQFLFEYFSETQRNKGNFPGRFSGRQFSNSRSEMNVSTLELGDSALYLCASSFSPTGANNYGYTFGSGTRLTVV.

This chain connects TRBV27 to TRBJ1-5; D remains unclear. Between the trimmed V and J ends, which lost 6 bases and 4 bases, there was a span of 16 bases. Germline V gene lookup returns CDR1 MNHEY and CDR2 SMNVEV (reference sequence). The CDR3 consists of 15 residues. The DNA of the CDR3 is TGTGCCAGCAGCCCCCTTGGTAGCGGGAATCAGCCCCAGCATTTT. It is translated as CASSPLGSGNQPQHF.

The DNA for the CDR3 is TGTGCCAGCAGTGAAGCAGCTGGGGCGCGTCAGCCCCAGCATTTT. The encoded protein is CASSEAAGARQPQHF. The chain uses TRBV6-1 and TRBJ1-5, with a weak D call TRBD1 (5 bases). Germline values: CDR1 MNHNS, CDR2 SASEGT. This CDR3 region has 15 residues. The V end was cut by 0 bases, the J end by 6 bases, with 12 bases between.

This clonotype was seen repeatedly, ten times or more. This chain connects TRBV28 to TRBJ1-2, with a tentative D call TRBD1 (5 bases). Germline V gene data show CDR1 as MDHEN and CDR2 as SYDVKM. The CDR3 length is 12 residues. V was cut by 10 bases and J by 8 bases, with 17 bases left in between. CDR3 sequence: CATSGLTTGYTF. CDR3 DNA: TGTGCCACCTCGGGGCTCACTACCGGCTACACCTTC.

In regard to this clonotype: A clone one base away is much larger, so this may be a read error. The CDR3 carries no conserved terminal phenylalanine or tryptophan, so it likely arises from a read error. The gene calls are TRBV6-6 and TRBJ2-7, with 9 bases fitting TRBD1. From germline, CDR1 is MNHNY and CDR2 SVGAGI (reference sequence). There are 15 residues in the CDR3. The junction had 7 bases not matched to a gene; V was cut back by 4 bases and J by 3 bases. CDR3 sequence (DNA): TGTGCCAGCAGTTCAAGACAGGGGGATCACTACGAGCAGTACATC. This gives the protein CASSSRQGDHYEQYI.

This clonotype has a count of ten or more. The gene calls are TRBV7-9 and TRBJ1-4, with D tentatively TRBD1 (5 bases). CDR1 and CDR2 (germline): SEHNR, FQNEAQ (reference sequence). The V gene lost 5 bases and the J gene lost 8 bases, with 15 bases spanning the gap. This CDR3 is 14 amino acids long. The CDR3 DNA follows: TGTGCCAGCAGCCACCGGGACGAGAGGGAAAAACTGTTTTTT. This translates into CASSHRDEREKLFF. Together with reference TRBV7-9 and TRBJ1-4, the CDR3 gives the full variable domain: DTGVSQNPRHKITKRGQNVTFRCDPISEHNRLYWYRQTLGQGPEFLTYFQNEAQLEKSRLLSDRFSAERPKGSFSTLEIQRTEQGDSAMYLCASSHRDEREKLFFGSGTQLSVL.

A few counts support this clonotype. This chain links TRBV12-3 or TRBV12-4 with TRBJ2-3; D call uncertain. V lost 7 bases and J 4 bases, leaving 21 bases between the germline ends. This CDR3 is 16 amino acids long. The CDR3 DNA is TGTGCCAGCACCCAAGGGTTGGGCCTGAGCGCAGATACGCAGTATTTT. Its translation is CASTQGLGLSADTQYF.

This clonotype was seen only a few times. A much larger clone sits a single nucleotide away, making a read error possible. This rearrangement joins TRBV20-1 to TRBJ2-5, with 7 bases that match TRBD2. The end of the DNA is better explained by TRBJ2-1, so the J call may be wrong. The CDR3 is 14 amino acids. Germline V gene lookup returns CDR1 DFQATT and CDR2 SNEGSKA (reference sequence). The CDR3 is CSAAESGGWETQFF. For the CDR3, the DNA is TGCAGTGCCGCCGAGTCGGGGGGTTGGGAGACCCAGTTCTTC.

This clonotype has just one count. Relative to the germline gene, one junction end is altered; a read error may explain this. This sequence joins TRBV5-5 and TRBJ2-3; the D is unclear. The CDR3 runs 14 residues. CDR1 is SGHKS, CDR2 YYEKEE, per germline (reference sequence). The CDR3 sequence is CAGSFSQGVDAQYF. The CDR3 DNA reads as TGTGCCGGCAGCTTTAGTCAAGGAGTTGATGCGCAGTATTTT.